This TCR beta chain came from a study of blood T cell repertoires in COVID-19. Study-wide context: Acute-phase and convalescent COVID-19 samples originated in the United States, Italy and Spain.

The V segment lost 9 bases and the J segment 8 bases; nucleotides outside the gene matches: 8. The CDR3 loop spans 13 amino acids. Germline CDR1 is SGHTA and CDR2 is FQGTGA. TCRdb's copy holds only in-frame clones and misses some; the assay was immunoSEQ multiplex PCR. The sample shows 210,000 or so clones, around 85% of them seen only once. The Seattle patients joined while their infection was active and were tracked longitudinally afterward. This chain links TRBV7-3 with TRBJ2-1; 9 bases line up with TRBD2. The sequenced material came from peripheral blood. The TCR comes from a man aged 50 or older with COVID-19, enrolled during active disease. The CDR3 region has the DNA TGTGCCAGTACTAGGACTAGCGAAGATGAGCAGTTCTTC. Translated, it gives CASTRTSEDEQFF.